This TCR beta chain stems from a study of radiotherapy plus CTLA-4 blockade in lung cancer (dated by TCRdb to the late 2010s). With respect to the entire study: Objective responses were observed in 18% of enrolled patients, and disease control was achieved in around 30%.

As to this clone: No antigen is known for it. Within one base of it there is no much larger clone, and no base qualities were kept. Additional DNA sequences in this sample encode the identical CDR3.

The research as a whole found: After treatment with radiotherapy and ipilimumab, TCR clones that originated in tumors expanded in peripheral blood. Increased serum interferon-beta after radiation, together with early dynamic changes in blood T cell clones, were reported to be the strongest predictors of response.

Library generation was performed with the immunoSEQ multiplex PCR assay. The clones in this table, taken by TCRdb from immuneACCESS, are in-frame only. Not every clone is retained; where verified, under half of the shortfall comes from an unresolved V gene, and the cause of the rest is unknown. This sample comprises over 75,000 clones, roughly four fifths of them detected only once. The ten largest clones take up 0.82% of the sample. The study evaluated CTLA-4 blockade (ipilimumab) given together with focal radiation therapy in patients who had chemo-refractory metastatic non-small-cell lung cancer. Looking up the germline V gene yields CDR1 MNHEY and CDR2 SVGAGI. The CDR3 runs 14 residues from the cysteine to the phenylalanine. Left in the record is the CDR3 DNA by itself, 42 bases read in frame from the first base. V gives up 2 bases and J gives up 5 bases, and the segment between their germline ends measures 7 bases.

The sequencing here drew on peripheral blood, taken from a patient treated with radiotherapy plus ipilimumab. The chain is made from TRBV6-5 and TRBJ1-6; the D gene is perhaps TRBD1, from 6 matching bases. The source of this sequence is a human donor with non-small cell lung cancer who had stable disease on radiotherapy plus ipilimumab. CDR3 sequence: CASSYRQDNSPLHF. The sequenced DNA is TGTGCCAGCAGTTACCGACAGGATAATTCACCCCTCCACTTT.